This T cell receptor (beta chain) was captured in a study of response to subunit inactivated influenza vaccine. Study findings and constraints: With each seasonal influenza vaccination, the authors suggested, few new T cells are recruited.

Of note for this clonotype: Its antigen remains unidentified.

TCRdb fed the RT-PCR reads into MiXCR, producing one record per CDR3 protein. The data show 150,000 or so distinct CDR3 sequences, about a tenth seen once. Germline loops: CDR1 SGHTA, CDR2 FQGNSA. Trimming removed 5 bases at V and 1 base at J, with 14 bases between. The CDR3 has 15 residues. The specimen comprised non-naive T cells sorted from PBMCs, sampled roughly 47 days after vaccination. The sequence came from a man aged 50-60 years who received an inactivated influenza vaccine. This chain links TRBV7-2 with TRBJ1-1; D is undetermined. CDR3 nucleotides: TGTGCCAGCAGCCCACAAGGACGGCCGAACACTGAAGCTTTCTTT. It translates to CASSPQGRPNTEAFF. The whole variable domain, filled in from reference TRBV7-2 and TRBJ1-1, reads GAGVSQSPSNKVTEKGKDVELRCDPISGHTALYWYRQSLGQGLEFLIYFQGNSAPDKSGLPSDRFSAERTGGSVSTLTIQRTQQEDSAVYLCASSPQGRPNTEAFFGQGTRLTVV.